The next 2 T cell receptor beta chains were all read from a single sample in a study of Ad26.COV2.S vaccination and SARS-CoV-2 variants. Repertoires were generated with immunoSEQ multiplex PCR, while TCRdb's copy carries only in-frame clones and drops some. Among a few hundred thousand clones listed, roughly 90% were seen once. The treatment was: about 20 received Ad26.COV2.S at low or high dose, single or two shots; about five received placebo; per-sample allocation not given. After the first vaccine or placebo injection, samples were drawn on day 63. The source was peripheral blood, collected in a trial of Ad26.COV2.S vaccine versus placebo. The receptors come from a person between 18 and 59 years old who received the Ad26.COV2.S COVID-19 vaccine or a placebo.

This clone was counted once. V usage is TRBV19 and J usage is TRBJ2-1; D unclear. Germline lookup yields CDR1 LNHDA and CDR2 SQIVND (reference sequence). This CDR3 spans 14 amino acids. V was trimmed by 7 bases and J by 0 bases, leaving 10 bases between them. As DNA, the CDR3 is TGTGCCAGTAACACTTTAAGCTCCTACAATGAGCAGTTCTTC. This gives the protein CASNTLSSYNEQFF.

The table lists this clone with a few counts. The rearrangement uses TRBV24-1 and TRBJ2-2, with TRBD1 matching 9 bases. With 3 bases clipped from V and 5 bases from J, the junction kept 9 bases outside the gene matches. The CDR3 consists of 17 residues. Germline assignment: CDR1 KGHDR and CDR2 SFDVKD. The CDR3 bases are TGTGCCACCAGTGATGTTTTCGGGACAGGGAAAACCGGGGAGCTGTTTTTT. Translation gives CATSDVFGTGKTGELFF.